This entry describes one T cell receptor (beta chain). Assay used: immunoSEQ multiplex PCR; TCRdb lists only in-frame clones, some missing. The sample carries 45,000 or so clones, 65% to 90% recorded once. These data belong to a study of radiation and T cells in renal cell carcinoma. Overall study: Nephrectomy followed 15 Gy stereotactic body radiation by 4 weeks.

Sample time point: baseline pretreatment blood. Noted treatment: 15 Gy SBRT to primary tumor, nephrectomy 4 weeks later. The V end lost 6 bases, the J end lost 1 base, and 8 bases lay between the germline ends. The CDR3 is 13 residues long. CDR1 is MNHEY, CDR2 SVGAGI, per germline. The receptor's source is a woman between 65 and 79 years old with renal cell carcinoma. Sequenced here: blood, sampled from a patient whose treatment included radiotherapy and nephrectomy. The chain employs TRBV6-5 and TRBJ2-3; no definite D call. The CDR3 region has the DNA TGTGCCAGCAGCCCCGATGGCACAGATACGCAGTATTTT. This codes for CASSPDGTDTQYF.